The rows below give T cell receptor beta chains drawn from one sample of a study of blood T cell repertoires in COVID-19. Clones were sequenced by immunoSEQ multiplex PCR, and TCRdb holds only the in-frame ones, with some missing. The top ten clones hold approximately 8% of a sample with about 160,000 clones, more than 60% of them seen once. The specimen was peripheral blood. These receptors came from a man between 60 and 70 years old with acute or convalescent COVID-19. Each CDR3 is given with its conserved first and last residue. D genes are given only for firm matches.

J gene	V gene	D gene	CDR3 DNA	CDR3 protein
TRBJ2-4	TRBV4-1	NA	TGCGCCAGCAGCCAAGACAGCGGAAACATTCAGTACTTC	CASSQDSGNIQYF
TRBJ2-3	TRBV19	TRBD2	TGTGCCAGTAGTTCCCTCTTAGCGGGGGGGACAGATACGCAGTATTTT	CASSSLLAGGTDTQYF
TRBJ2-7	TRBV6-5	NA	TGTGCCAGCAGAACAGGGCCCGAGCAGTACTTC	CASRTGPEQYF
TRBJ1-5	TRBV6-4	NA	TGTGCCAGCAGTGACTCGAAATTAGGGGATGATCAGCCCCAGCATTTT	CASSDSKLGDDQPQHF
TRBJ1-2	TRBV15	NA	TGTGCCACCAGCAGATCGACAGGTCGAGGAGGCTACACCTTC	CATSRSTGRGGYTF
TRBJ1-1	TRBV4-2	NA	TGTGCCAGCAGCCACGTCAGACAGTCCCGCCCAACTGAAGCTTTCTTT	CASSHVRQSRPTEAFF
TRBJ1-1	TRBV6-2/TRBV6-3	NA	TGTGCCAGCAGTTTACGCAGGGTGATTACTGAAGCTTTCTTT	CASSLRRVITEAFF
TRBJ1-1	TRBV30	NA	TGTGCCTGGAATCGAGGAGGTGAAGCTTTCTTT	CAWNRGGEAFF
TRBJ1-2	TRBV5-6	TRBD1	TGTGCCAGCAGCTTGGGGCAGGGGGAACGGTATGGCTACACCTTC	CASSLGQGERYGYTF
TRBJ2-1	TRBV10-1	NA	TGCGCCAGCAATTCAGGGTCCCCCTACAATGAGCAGTTCTTC	CASNSGSPYNEQFF
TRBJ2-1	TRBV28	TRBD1	TGTGCCAGCATCCGGGACAGGGGACATGAGCAGTTCTTC	CASIRDRGHEQFF
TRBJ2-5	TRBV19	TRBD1	TGTGCCAGTAGTATAGGGACAGGTCCCGAGACCCAGTACTTC	CASSIGTGPETQYF
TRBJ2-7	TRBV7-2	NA	TGTGCCAGCAGCTTAGACAGCCTTACCTACGAGCAGTACTTC	CASSLDSLTYEQYF
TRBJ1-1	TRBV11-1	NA	TGTGCCAGCAGCCAGGGGTCCATGAACACTGAAGCTTTCTTT	CASSQGSMNTEAFF
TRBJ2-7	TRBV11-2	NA	TGTGCCAGCAGCTTAGGGACAGATTACGAGCAGTACTTC	CASSLGTDYEQYF
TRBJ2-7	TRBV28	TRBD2	TGTGCCAGCAGTTTAACGCGGGGGGAAAATGAGCAGTACTTC	CASSLTRGENEQYF